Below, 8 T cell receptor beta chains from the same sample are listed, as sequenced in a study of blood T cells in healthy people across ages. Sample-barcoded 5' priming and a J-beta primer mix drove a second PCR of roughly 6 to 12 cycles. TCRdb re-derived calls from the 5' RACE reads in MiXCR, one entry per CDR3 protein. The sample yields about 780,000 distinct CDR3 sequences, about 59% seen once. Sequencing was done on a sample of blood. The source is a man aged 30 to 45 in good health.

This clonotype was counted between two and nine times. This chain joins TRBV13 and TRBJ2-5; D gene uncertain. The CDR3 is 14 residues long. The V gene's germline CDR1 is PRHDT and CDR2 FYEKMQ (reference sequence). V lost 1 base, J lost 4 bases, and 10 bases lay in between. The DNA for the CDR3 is TGTGCCAGCAGCTTAGAATTAGAGCGAGAGACCCAGTACTTC. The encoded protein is CASSLELERETQYF.

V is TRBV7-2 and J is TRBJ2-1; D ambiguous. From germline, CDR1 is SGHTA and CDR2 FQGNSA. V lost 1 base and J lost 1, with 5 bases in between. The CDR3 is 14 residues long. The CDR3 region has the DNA TGTGCCAGCAGCTTAGGGCCTTCCTACAATGAGCAGTTCTTC. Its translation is CASSLGPSYNEQFF.

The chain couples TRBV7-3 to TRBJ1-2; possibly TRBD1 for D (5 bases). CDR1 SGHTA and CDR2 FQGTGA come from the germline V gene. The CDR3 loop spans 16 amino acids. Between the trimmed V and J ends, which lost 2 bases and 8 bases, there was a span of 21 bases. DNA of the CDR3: TGTGCCAGCAGCTTATATGGGCAGGGAGCTGCCGGGGGCTACACCTTC. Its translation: CASSLYGQGAAGGYTF. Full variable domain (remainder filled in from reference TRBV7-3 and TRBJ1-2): GAGVSQTPSNKVTEKGKYVELRCDPISGHTALYWYRQSLGQGPEFLIYFQGTGAADDSGLPNDRFFAVRPEGSVSTLKIQRTERGDSAVYLCASSLYGQGAAGGYTFGSGTRLTVV.

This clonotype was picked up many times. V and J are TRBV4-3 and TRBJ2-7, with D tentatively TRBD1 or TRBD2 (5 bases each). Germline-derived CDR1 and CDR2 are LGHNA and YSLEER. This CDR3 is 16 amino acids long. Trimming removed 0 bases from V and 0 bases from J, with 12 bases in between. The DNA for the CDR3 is TGCGCCAGCAGCCAAGAGGGGACGGGAATCTCCTACGAGCAGTACTTC. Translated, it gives CASSQEGTGISYEQYF.

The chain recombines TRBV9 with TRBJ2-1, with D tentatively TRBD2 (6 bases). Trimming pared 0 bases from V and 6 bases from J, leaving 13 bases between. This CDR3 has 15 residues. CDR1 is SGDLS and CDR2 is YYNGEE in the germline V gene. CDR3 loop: CASSVAGGPGNEQFF. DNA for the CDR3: TGTGCCAGCAGCGTAGCCGGGGGACCGGGCAATGAGCAGTTCTTC.

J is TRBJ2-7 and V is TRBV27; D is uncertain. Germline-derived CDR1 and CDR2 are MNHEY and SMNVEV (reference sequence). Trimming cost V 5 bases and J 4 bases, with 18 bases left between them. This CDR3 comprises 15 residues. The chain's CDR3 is CASSPEPRVLYEQYF. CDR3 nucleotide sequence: TGTGCCAGCAGTCCCGAACCCCGGGTCCTATACGAGCAGTACTTC.

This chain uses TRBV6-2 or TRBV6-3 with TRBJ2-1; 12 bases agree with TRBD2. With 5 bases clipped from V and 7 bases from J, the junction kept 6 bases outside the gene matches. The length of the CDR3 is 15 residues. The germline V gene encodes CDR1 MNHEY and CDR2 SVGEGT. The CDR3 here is CASSKPGTSGNEQFF. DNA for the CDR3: TGTGCCAGCAGTAAGCCAGGGACTAGCGGGAATGAGCAGTTCTTC.

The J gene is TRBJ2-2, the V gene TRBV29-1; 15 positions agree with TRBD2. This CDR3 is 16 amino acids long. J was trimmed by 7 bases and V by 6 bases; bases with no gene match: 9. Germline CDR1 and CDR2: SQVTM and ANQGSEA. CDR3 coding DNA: TGCAGCGTACCCGGACTAGCGGGGGGGCCCGGCGGGGAGCTGTTTTTT. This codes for CSVPGLAGGPGGELFF.